Reported below is one T cell receptor beta chain. The data are from a study of blood T cell repertoires in COVID-19. Only in-frame clones appear in the TCRdb table, and some are missing; sequencing was by immunoSEQ multiplex PCR. The sample gives approximately 110,000 clones, roughly 69% of which show up once; approximately 5.9% is in the top ten. This CDR3 spans 14 amino acids. The V and J ends lost 9 bases and 1 base respectively, with 12 bases between them. Germline lookup yields CDR1 KGHDR and CDR2 SFDVKD. This chain uses TRBV24-1 with TRBJ2-1; the D gene is possibly TRBD2 (6 bases). The source of this sequence is an elderly man with acute or convalescent COVID-19. The sample comprised peripheral blood. The CDR3 DNA reads as TGTGCCACCGACAACGGGGGATCCTACAATGAGCAGTTCTTC. Translation: CATDNGGSYNEQFF.